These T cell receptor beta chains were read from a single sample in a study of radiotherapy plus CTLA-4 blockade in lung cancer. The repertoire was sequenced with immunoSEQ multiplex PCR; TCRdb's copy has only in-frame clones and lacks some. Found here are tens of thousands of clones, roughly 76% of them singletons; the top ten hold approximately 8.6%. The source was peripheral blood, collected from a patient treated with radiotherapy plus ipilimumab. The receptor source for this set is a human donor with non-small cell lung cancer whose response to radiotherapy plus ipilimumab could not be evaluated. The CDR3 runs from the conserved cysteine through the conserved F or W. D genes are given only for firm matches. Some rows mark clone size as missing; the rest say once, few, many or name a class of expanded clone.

CDR3nt: TGTGCCAGCAGCCCGGACAGGGCAGGGACACCCCTCCACTTT
CDR3aa: CASSPDRAGTPLHF
v_gene: TRBV11-1
d_gene: TRBD1
j_gene: TRBJ1-6
abundance: few

CDR3nt: TGCGCCAGCAGCTTACGGGACAGGGGAGACGAAGCTTTCTTT
CDR3aa: CASSLRDRGDEAFF
v_gene: TRBV5-1
d_gene: TRBD1
j_gene: TRBJ1-1
abundance: -

CDR3nt: TGTGCCAGCAGTTTTATGAACACTGAAGCTTTCTTT
CDR3aa: CASSFMNTEAFF
v_gene: TRBV28
d_gene: -
j_gene: TRBJ1-1
abundance: medium-sized

CDR3nt: TGTGCCAGCAGTGAAAGAACCGGGGAAGGAGAAAAACTGTTTTTT
CDR3aa: CASSERTGEGEKLFF
v_gene: TRBV6-4
d_gene: -
j_gene: TRBJ1-4
abundance: -

CDR3nt: TGCGCCAGCAGTGCTGACATCACGTCTGGAAACACCATATATTTT
CDR3aa: CASSADITSGNTIYF
v_gene: TRBV4-1
d_gene: -
j_gene: TRBJ1-3
abundance: -

CDR3nt: TGTGCCAGCAGTTACTTCAGGGGCCGCGGGCCAGATACGCAGTATTTT
CDR3aa: CASSYFRGRGPDTQYF
v_gene: TRBV6-5
d_gene: -
j_gene: TRBJ2-3
abundance: few

CDR3nt: TGTGCCAGCAGCACAGGGGAAAAACTGTTTTTT
CDR3aa: CASSTGEKLFF
v_gene: TRBV7-2
d_gene: -
j_gene: TRBJ1-4
abundance: -

CDR3nt: TGCGCCAGCAGCCAGACAGTTGGGACTGAAGCTTTCTTT
CDR3aa: CASSQTVGTEAFF
v_gene: TRBV4-3
d_gene: -
j_gene: TRBJ1-1
abundance: -

CDR3nt: TGCAGCGTTGGCCCGAGTAGAGAGACCCAGTACTTC
CDR3aa: CSVGPSRETQYF
v_gene: TRBV29-1
d_gene: -
j_gene: TRBJ2-5
abundance: -

CDR3nt: TGTGCCAGCAGTCAACGGACAGGGAGATACTACACCTTC
CDR3aa: CASSQRTGRYYTF
v_gene: TRBV27
d_gene: TRBD1
j_gene: TRBJ1-2
abundance: -

CDR3nt: TGTGCCAGCAGCTCTATAGGGGGACAGCGCTCTGGGGCCAACGTCCTGACTTTC
CDR3aa: CASSSIGGQRSGANVLTF
v_gene: TRBV13
d_gene: TRBD1
j_gene: TRBJ2-6
abundance: few

CDR3nt: TGTGCCTGGAGTGTCCGGTTTATAGGGGGTGGTTACGAGCAGTACTTC
CDR3aa: CAWSVRFIGGGYEQYF
v_gene: TRBV30
d_gene: -
j_gene: TRBJ2-7
abundance: -

CDR3nt: TGTGCCAGCAGGCGGGGAATTGGCGAAAAACTGTTTTTT
CDR3aa: CASRRGIGEKLFF
v_gene: TRBV6-1
d_gene: -
j_gene: TRBJ1-4
abundance: -

CDR3nt: TGTGCCAGCAGCTTAATTGCGGCTGTTGGAGGTAATTCACCCCTCCACTTT
CDR3aa: CASSLIAAVGGNSPLHF
v_gene: TRBV7-2
d_gene: -
j_gene: TRBJ1-6
abundance: -

CDR3nt: TGCGCCAGCAGCCAGGCCAGCGGCGGCTACGAGCAGTACTTC
CDR3aa: CASSQASGGYEQYF
v_gene: TRBV4-3
d_gene: -
j_gene: TRBJ2-7
abundance: -

CDR3nt: TGCGCCAGCAGCCGCACCCCTCCCCTAGCGGGGAGCACAGATACGCAGTATTTT
CDR3aa: CASSRTPPLAGSTDTQYF
v_gene: TRBV5-1
d_gene: TRBD2
j_gene: TRBJ2-3
abundance: -

CDR3nt: TGTGCCAGCAGTGGTTCGACAGGCTACGAATCACCCCTCCACTTT
CDR3aa: CASSGSTGYESPLHF
v_gene: TRBV27
d_gene: -
j_gene: TRBJ1-6
abundance: -

CDR3nt: TGTGCCAGCAGTGAAAAAGGAGGGGTAGGAGACAATCAGCCCCAGCATTTT
CDR3aa: CASSEKGGVGDNQPQHF
v_gene: TRBV2
d_gene: -
j_gene: TRBJ1-5
abundance: once

CDR3nt: TGTGCCATCAGTCGGGGGTCCGGTTCTACGGGCTCCTACGAGCAGTACTTC
CDR3aa: CAISRGSGSTGSYEQYF
v_gene: TRBV10-3
d_gene: -
j_gene: TRBJ2-7
abundance: -

CDR3nt: TGTGCCAGCAGTTTTCTACTAGCGGGAGTCACAGATACGCAGTATTTT
CDR3aa: CASSFLLAGVTDTQYF
v_gene: TRBV27
d_gene: TRBD2
j_gene: TRBJ2-3
abundance: -

CDR3nt: TGTGCCAGTAGTATAGAGGCGGGGGGTCCTAAGACCCAGTACTTC
CDR3aa: CASSIEAGGPKTQYF
v_gene: TRBV19
d_gene: TRBD2
j_gene: TRBJ2-5
abundance: -

CDR3nt: TGTGCCAGCAGTTTCGGACAGGGTAACGAGCAGTACTTC
CDR3aa: CASSFGQGNEQYF
v_gene: TRBV27
d_gene: TRBD1
j_gene: TRBJ2-7
abundance: -